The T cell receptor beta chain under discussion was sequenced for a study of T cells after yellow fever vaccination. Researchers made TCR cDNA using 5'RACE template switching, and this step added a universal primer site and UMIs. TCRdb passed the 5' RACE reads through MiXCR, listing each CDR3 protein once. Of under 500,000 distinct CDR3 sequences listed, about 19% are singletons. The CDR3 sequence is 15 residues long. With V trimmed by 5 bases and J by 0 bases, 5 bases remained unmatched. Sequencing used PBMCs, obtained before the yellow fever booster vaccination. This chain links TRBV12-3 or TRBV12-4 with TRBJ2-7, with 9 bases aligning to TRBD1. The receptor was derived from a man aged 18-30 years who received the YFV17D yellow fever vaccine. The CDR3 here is CASSLGQGLSYEQYV. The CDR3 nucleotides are TGTGCCAGCAGTCTGGGACAGGGCCTCTCCTACGAGCAGTACGTC.